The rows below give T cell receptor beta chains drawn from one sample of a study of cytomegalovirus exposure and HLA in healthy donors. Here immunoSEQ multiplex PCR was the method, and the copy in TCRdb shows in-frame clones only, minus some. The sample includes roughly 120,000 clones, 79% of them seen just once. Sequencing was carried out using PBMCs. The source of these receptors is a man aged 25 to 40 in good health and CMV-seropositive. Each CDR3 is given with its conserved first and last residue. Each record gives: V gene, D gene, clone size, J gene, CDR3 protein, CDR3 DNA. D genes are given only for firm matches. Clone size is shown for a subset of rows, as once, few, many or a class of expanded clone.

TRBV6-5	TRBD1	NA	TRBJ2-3	CASSYSRTGPSRTQYF	TGTGCCAGCAGTTACTCTCGGACAGGTCCGTCACGCACGCAGTATTTT
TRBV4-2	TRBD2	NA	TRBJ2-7	CASSLAGGYEQYF	TGTGCCAGCAGCCTGGCGGGGGGTTACGAGCAGTACTTC
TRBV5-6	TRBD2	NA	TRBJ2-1	CASSFRLAGNNEQFF	TGTGCCAGCAGCTTTAGGCTAGCGGGGAACAATGAGCAGTTCTTC
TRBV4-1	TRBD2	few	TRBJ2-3	CASSRTSFGGGQTDTQYF	TGCGCCAGCAGCCGGACTTCCTTTGGGGGAGGGCAAACAGATACGCAGTATTTT
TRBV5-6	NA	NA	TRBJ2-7	CASSLLNSFYEQYF	TGTGCCAGCAGCTTGCTAAACAGTTTCTACGAGCAGTACTTC
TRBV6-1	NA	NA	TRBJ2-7	CASSETPQASYEQYF	TGTGCCAGCAGTGAAACCCCACAGGCCTCCTACGAGCAGTACTTC
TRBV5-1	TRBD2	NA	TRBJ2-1	CASSPTSGGANEQFF	TGCGCCAGCAGCCCCACTAGCGGGGGGGCCAATGAGCAGTTCTTC
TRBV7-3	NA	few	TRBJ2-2	CASSSTAGELFF	TGTGCCAGCAGCTCGACTGCCGGGGAGCTGTTTTTT
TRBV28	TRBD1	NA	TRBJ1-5	CASSLGTVYSNQPQHF	TGTGCCAGCAGTCTGGGGACAGTCTATAGCAATCAGCCCCAGCATTTT
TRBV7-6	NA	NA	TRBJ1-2	CASRGYVGLGYTF	TGTGCCAGCCGGGGGTACGTCGGGTTGGGCTACACCTTC
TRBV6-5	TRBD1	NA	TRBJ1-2	CASSYDRAWGGGYTF	TGTGCCAGCAGTTACGACAGGGCTTGGGGTGGTGGCTACACCTTC
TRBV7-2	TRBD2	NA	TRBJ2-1	CASSSRLAGRLISYNEQFF	TGTGCCAGCAGCTCACGACTAGCGGGAAGACTAATCTCCTACAATGAGCAGTTCTTC
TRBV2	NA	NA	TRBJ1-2	CASSVGDYGYTF	TGTGCCAGCAGTGTCGGGGATTATGGCTACACCTTC
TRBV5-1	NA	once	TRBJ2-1	CASSLQGDEQFF	TGCGCCAGCAGCTTGCAGGGCGATGAGCAGTTCTTC
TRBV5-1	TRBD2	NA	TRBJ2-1	CASSWRLAGRLDEQFF	TGCGCCAGCAGCTGGAGACTAGCGGGCCGCTTGGATGAGCAGTTCTTC
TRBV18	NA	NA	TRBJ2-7	CASSPPGDSYEQYF	TGTGCCAGCTCACCACCTGGCGACAGCTACGAGCAGTACTTC
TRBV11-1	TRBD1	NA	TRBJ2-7	CASKGTVQYEQYF	TGTGCCAGCAAAGGGACAGTTCAATACGAGCAGTACTTC
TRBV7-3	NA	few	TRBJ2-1	CASSLVANSYNEQFF	TGTGCCAGCAGCTTAGTAGCGAACTCCTACAATGAGCAGTTCTTC
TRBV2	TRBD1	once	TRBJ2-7	CASRERDRESKTYEQYF	TGTGCCAGCAGGGAGAGGGACAGGGAATCAAAAACCTACGAGCAGTACTTC
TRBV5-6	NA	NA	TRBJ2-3	CASSSDLSTQYF	TGTGCCAGCAGCTCGGACTTGTCCACGCAGTATTTT
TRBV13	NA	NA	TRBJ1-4	CASSLRQSSRAPNEKLFF	TGTGCCAGCAGCTTACGACAGTCATCCCGGGCCCCCAATGAAAAACTGTTTTTT
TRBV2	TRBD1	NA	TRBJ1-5	CASREDRDGNQPQHF	TGTGCCAGCAGAGAAGACAGGGACGGCAATCAGCCCCAGCATTTT
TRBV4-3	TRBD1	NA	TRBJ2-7	CASSQGQGWEQYF	TGCGCCAGCAGCCAAGGACAGGGGTGGGAGCAGTACTTC
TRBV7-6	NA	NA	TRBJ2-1	CASSSRGQWRTGTGSEQFF	TGTGCCAGCAGCTCCAGGGGACAGTGGCGGACTGGGACTGGGAGTGAGCAGTTCTTC
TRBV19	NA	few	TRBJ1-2	CASSIEGATGYTF	TGTGCCAGTAGTATAGAGGGGGCGACGGGCTACACCTTC
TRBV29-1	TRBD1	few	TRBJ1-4	CSVSQGNEKLFF	TGCAGCGTTTCACAGGGGAATGAAAAACTGTTTTTT
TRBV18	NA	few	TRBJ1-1	CASSPQGNTEAFF	TGTGCCAGCTCACCTCAGGGGAACACTGAAGCTTTCTTT
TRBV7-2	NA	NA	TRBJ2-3	CASSLRGIDTQYF	TGTGCCAGCAGCTTAAGGGGAATAGATACGCAGTATTTT
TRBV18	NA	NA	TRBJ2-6	CASSPPSTGSGANVLTF	TGTGCCAGCTCACCCCCATCAACAGGATCTGGGGCCAACGTCCTGACTTTC
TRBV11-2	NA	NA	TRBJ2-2	CASSLMGAANTGELFF	TGTGCCAGCAGCTTAATGGGGGCGGCGAACACCGGGGAGCTGTTTTTT
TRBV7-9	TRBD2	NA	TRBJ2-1	CSSYQTLAGSYNEQFF	TGTTCCAGCTACCAGACACTAGCGGGGTCCTACAATGAGCAGTTCTTC
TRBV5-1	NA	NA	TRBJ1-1	CASSLAGHMNTEAFF	TGCGCCAGCAGCTTGGCTGGACACATGAACACTGAAGCTTTCTTT
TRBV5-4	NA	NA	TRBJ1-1	CASYWDIENTEAFF	TGTGCCAGTTACTGGGACATTGAGAACACTGAAGCTTTCTTT
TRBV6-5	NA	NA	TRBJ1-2	CASSFEVSGYTF	TGTGCCAGCAGTTTTGAGGTATCTGGCTACACCTTC
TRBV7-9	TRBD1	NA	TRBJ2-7	CSSSPRDRDRANEQYF	TGTTCCAGCAGCCCGCGAGACCGGGACAGGGCAAACGAGCAGTACTTC
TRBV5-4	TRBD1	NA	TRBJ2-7	CASSSPGQGPYEQYF	TGTGCCAGCAGCTCCCCGGGACAGGGGCCATACGAGCAGTACTTC
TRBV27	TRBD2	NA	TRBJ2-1	CASSQIAGLYNEQFF	TGTGCCAGCAGTCAAATAGCGGGGCTTTACAATGAGCAGTTCTTC
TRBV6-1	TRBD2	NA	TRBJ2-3	CASSEEIAGTDTQYF	TGTGCCAGCAGTGAAGAGATAGCGGGAACAGATACGCAGTATTTT
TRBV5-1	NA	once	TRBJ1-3	CASSLFGTSSGNTIYF	TGCGCCAGCAGCTTATTTGGGACAAGCTCTGGAAACACCATATATTTT
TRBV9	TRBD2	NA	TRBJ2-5	CASSKLAGFQETQYF	TGTGCCAGCAGCAAACTAGCGGGATTCCAAGAGACCCAGTACTTC
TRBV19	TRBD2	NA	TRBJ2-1	CASSISGDPLYEQFF	TGTGCCAGTAGTATTAGCGGGGATCCGTTATATGAGCAGTTCTTC
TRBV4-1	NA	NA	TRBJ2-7	CASSQVEVSSYEQYF	TGCGCCAGCAGCCAAGTTGAGGTTAGCTCCTACGAGCAGTACTTC
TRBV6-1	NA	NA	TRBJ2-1	CASSGGGGLGEQFF	TGTGCCAGCAGTGGAGGCGGGGGCCTTGGTGAGCAGTTCTTC
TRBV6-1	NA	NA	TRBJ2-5	CASSAGTRETQYF	TGTGCCAGCAGTGCCGGGACAAGGGAGACCCAGTACTTC
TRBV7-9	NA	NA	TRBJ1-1	CASSFDPGGDTEAFF	TGTGCCAGCAGCTTCGATCCCGGGGGGGACACTGAAGCTTTCTTT
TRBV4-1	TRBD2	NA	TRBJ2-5	CASSRLRTSGQETQYF	TGCGCCAGCAGCCGGCTCCGGACTAGCGGCCAAGAGACCCAGTACTTC
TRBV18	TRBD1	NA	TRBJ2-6	CASSPRDRALGANVLTF	TGTGCCAGCTCACCCCGGGACAGGGCGTTAGGGGCCAACGTCCTGACTTTC
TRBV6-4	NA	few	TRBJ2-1	CASSRSGDTHNEQFF	TGTGCCAGCAGCAGAAGCGGTGACACTCACAATGAGCAGTTCTTC
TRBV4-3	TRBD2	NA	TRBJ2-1	CASSPSGRAYNEQFF	TGCGCCAGCAGCCCAAGCGGGAGGGCCTACAATGAGCAGTTCTTC
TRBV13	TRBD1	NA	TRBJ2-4	CASSPPTGGFAKNIQYF	TGTGCCAGCAGCCCCCCGACAGGGGGCTTTGCCAAAAACATTCAGTACTTC